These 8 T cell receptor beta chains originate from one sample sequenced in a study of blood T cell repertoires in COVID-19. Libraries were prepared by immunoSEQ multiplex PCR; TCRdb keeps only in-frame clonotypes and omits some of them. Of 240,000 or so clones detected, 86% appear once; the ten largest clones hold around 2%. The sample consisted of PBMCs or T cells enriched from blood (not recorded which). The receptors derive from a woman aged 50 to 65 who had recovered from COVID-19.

This CDR3 is CATSREPRDFSGNTIYF. The DNA of the CDR3 is TGTGCCACCAGCAGAGAACCCCGGGACTTCTCTGGAAACACCATATATTTT. The J gene is TRBJ1-3, the V gene TRBV15; the D gene is possibly TRBD1 (5 bases). V lost 0 bases and J lost 0, with 12 bases in between. Germline V gives CDR1 LNHNV, CDR2 YYDKDF (reference sequence). This CDR3 comprises 17 residues.

This chain's CDR3 is CASKAVSTDTQYF. DNA of the CDR3: TGTGCCAGCAAAGCGGTTAGCACAGATACGCAGTATTTT. The chain has TRBV2 and TRBJ2-3; maybe TRBD2 (5 bases). This CDR3 has 13 residues. Germline V gives CDR1 SNHLY, CDR2 FYNNEI. Trimming removed 7 bases at V and 0 bases at J, with 8 bases between.

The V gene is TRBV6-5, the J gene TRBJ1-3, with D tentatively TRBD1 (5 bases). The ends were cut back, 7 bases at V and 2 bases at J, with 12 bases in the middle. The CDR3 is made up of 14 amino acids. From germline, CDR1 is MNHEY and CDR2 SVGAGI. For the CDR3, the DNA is TGTGCCAGCATTGGGGTCAGGGCTGGAAACACCATATATTTT. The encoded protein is CASIGVRAGNTIYF.

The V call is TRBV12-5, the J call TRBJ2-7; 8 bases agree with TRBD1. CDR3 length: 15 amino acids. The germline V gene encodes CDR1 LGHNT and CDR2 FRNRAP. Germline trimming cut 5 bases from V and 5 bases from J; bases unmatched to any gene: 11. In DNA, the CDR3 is TGTGCTAGTGGTCGCAGGGGGCGCAGTCGGGACGAGCAGTACTTC. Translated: CASGRRGRSRDEQYF.

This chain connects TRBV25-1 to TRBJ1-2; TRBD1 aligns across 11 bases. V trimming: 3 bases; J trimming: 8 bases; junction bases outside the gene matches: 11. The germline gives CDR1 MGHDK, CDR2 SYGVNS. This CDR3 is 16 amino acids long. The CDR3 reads CASSDPRTGGAQGYTF. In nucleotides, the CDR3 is TGTGCCAGCAGTGATCCCCGGACAGGGGGCGCGCAGGGCTACACCTTC.

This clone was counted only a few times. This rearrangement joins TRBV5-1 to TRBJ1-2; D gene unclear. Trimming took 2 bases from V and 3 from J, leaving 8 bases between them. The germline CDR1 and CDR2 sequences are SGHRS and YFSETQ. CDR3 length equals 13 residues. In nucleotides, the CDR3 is TGCGCCAGCAGCTTTGAGGGAGACTATGGCTACACCTTC. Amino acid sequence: CASSFEGDYGYTF.

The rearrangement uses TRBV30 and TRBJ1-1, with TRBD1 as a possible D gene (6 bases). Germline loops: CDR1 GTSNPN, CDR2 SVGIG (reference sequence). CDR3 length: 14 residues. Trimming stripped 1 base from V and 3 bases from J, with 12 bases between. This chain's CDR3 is CAWSGGGGDTEAFF. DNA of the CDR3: TGTGCCTGGAGTGGCGGAGGGGGGGACACTGAAGCTTTCTTT.

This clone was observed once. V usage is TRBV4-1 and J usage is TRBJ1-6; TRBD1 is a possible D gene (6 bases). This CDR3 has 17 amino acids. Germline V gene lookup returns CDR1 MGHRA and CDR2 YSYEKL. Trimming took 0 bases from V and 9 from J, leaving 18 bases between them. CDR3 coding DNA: TGCGCCAGCAGCCAAGATCGCAGGGGCGCGGGTGCTTCACCCCTCCACTTT. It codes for CASSQDRRGAGASPLHF.